What follows are 7 T cell receptor beta chains derived from one specimen sequenced in a study of blood T cell repertoires in COVID-19. Assay: immunoSEQ multiplex PCR; the TCRdb copy retains only in-frame clones and omits some. The sample lists 150,000 to 200,000 clones, 70% to 90% occurring once. The specimen was peripheral blood. The receptors originated from a man older than 75 with COVID-19, enrolled during active disease.

V is TRBV6-5 and J is TRBJ2-3; TRBD2 matches at 8 bases. Germline V gene sequence: CDR1 MNHEY, CDR2 SVGAGI. This CDR3 has 13 amino acids. The trim removed 10 bases at V and 6 bases at J, leaving 9 bases unmatched. In nucleotides, the CDR3 is TGTGCCATCAAACAGAGCGGGGGTGATACGCAGTATTTT. Translation gives CAIKQSGGDTQYF.

This chain uses TRBV12-3 or TRBV12-4 with TRBJ1-1; D not certain. The CDR3 is 13 amino acids. Trimming shortened V by 3 bases and J by 6 bases, and 11 bases separated the two germline ends. The CDR3, as DNA: TGTGCCAGCAGTTTCGGGTCGCCCGCTGAAGCTTTCTTT. Translating gives CASSFGSPAEAFF.

This sequence joins TRBV3-1 (or the pseudogene TRBV3-2) and TRBJ1-1, with 10 bases aligning to TRBD1. With 0 bases clipped from V and 6 bases from J, the junction kept 4 bases outside the gene matches. Germline assignment: CDR1 LGHDT and CDR2 YNNKEL (reference sequence). There are 15 residues in the CDR3. The CDR3 loop reads CASSQEGTGVPEAFF. As DNA, the CDR3 is TGTGCCAGCAGCCAAGAAGGGACAGGGGTCCCTGAAGCTTTCTTT.

J is TRBJ1-2 and V is TRBV9; 8 nucleotides match TRBD1. Trimming cost V 3 bases and J 8 bases; bases outside gene matches: 9. Germline CDR1 reads SGDLS; CDR2 reads YYNGEE. The CDR3 length is 14 residues. The CDR3: CASSARQGSSGYTF. In nucleotides, the CDR3 is TGTGCCAGCAGCGCCCGACAGGGGAGTTCCGGCTACACCTTC.

The CDR3 sequence: CASSSGQPYEQYF. The CDR3 DNA reads as TGTGCCAGCAGCTCGGGACAGCCTTACGAGCAGTACTTC. The genes are TRBV7-2 and TRBJ2-7; 7 nucleotides align to TRBD1. CDR3 size: 13 residues. The germline CDR1 and CDR2 sequences are SGHTA and FQGNSA. V trimming: 4 bases; J trimming: 4 bases; junction bases outside the gene matches: 4.

The chain recombines TRBV5-6 with TRBJ1-6; 9 bases are shared with TRBD1. The length of the CDR3 is 15 residues. Germline assignment: CDR1 SGHDT and CDR2 YYEEEE. Trimming at V came to 0 bases and at J to 8 bases, leaving 3 bases not matched to a gene. The CDR3 sequence is CASSLDRGRYSPLHF. Written as DNA, the CDR3 is TGTGCCAGCAGCTTGGACAGGGGGCGTTATTCACCCCTCCACTTT.

V and J are TRBV7-7 and TRBJ1-3; the match to TRBD1 covers 7 bases. Germline V gene lookup returns CDR1 SSHAT and CDR2 FNYEAQ (reference sequence). J was trimmed by 2 bases and V by 10 bases; bases with no gene match: 5. The CDR3 runs 13 residues. This CDR3 reads CAIGGPAGNTIYF. Here the CDR3 DNA reads TGTGCCATAGGGGGCCCGGCTGGAAACACCATATATTTT.